This record concerns one T cell receptor beta chain sequence. Authors' analysis steps: Reference gene primer amplification in the assay estimated nucleated cell counts. Generated by immunoSEQ multiplex PCR, the TCRdb table keeps only in-frame clones and is missing some. The V and J calls and the clone size are those of that table, but D and trimming were determined from the DNA. Among roughly 80,000 clones listed, 70% to 90% were seen once. The sample belongs to a study of blood T cell repertoires in COVID-19. Study-wide context: PBMCs, B-cell-depleted T cells, or T cells provided the cDNA or gDNA that made up the material.

The CDR3 contains 15 residues. Germline V gene data show CDR1 as MNHEY and CDR2 as SVGAGI. V lost 6 bases to trimming and J lost 1 base, with 14 bases between them. Specimen: peripheral blood. The chain uses TRBV6-5 and TRBJ2-3, with a weak D call TRBD2 (7 bases). This clonotype originated in a man aged 80 or over in a cohort sampled during active COVID-19. Here the CDR3 reads CASRSGGRGTDTQYF. CDR3 DNA sequence: TGTGCCAGCAGGTCCGGGGGGCGGGGCACAGATACGCAGTATTTT.